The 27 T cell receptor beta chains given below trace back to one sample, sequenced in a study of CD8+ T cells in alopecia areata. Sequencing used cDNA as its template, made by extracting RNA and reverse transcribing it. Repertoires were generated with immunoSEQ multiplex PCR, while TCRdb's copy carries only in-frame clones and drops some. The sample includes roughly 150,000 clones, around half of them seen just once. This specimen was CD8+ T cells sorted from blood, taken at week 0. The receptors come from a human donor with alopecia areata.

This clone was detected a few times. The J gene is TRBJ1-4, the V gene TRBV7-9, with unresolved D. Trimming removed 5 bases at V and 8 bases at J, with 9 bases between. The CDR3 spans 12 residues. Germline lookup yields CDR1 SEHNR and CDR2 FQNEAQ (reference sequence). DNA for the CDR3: TGTGCCAGCAGCCACCAAGGCGAAAAACTGTTTTTT. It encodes CASSHQGEKLFF.

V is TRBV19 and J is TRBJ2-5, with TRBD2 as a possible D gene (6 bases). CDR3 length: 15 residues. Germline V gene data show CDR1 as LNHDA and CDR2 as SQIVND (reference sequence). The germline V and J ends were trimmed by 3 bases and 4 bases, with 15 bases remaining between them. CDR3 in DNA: TGTGCCAGTAGTATGCGGGGAGAGGTACGAGAGACCCAGTACTTC. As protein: CASSMRGEVRETQYF.

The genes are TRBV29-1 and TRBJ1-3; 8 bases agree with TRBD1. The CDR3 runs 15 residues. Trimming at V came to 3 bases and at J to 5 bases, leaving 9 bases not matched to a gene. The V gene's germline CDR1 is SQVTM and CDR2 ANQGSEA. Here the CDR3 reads CSVDSPGQGRNTIYF. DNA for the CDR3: TGCAGCGTTGACAGTCCCGGACAGGGAAGAAACACCATATATTTT.

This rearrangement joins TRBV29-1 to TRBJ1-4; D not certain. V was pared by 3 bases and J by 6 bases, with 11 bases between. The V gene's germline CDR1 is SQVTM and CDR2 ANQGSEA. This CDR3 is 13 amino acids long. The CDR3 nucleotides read TGCAGCGTTGACGGAAGCGAGGATGAAAAACTGTTTTTT. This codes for CSVDGSEDEKLFF.

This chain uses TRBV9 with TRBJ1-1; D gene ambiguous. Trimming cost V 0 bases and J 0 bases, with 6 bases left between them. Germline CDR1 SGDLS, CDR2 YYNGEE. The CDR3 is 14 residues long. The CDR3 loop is CASSVEEVNTEAFF. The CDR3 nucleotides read TGTGCCAGCAGCGTAGAGGAGGTGAACACTGAAGCTTTCTTT.

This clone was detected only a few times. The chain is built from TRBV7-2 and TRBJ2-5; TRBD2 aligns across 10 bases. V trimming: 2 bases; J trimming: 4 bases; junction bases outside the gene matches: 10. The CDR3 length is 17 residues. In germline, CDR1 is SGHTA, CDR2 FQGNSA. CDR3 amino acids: CASSLILAGEPRETQYF. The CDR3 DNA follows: TGTGCCAGCAGCTTAATCCTAGCGGGGGAACCAAGAGAGACCCAGTACTTC.

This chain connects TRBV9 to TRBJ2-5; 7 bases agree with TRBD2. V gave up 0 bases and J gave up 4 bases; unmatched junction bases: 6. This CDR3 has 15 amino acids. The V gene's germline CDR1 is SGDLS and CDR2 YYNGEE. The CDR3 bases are TGTGCCAGCAGCGTAGTTCCGGGGGAGGGAGAGACCCAGTACTTC. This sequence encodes CASSVVPGEGETQYF. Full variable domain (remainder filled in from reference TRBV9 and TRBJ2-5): DSGVTQTPKHLITATGQRVTLRCSPRSGDLSVYWYQQSLDQGLQFLIQYYNGEERAKGNILERFSAQQFPDLHSELNLSSLELGDSALYFCASSVVPGEGETQYFGPGTRLLVL.

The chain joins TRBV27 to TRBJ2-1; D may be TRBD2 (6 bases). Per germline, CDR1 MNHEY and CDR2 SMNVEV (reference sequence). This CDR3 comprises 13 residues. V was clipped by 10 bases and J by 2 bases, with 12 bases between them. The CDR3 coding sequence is TGTGCCACAGCGGGCCTTACCTACAATGAGCAGTTCTTC. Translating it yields CATAGLTYNEQFF.

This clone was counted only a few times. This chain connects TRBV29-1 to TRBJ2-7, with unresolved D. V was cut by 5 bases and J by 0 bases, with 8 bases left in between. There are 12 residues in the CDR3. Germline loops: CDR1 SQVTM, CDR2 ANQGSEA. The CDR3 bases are TGCAGCGTTATCGGCGGCTCCTACGAGCAGTACTTC. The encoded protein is CSVIGGSYEQYF.

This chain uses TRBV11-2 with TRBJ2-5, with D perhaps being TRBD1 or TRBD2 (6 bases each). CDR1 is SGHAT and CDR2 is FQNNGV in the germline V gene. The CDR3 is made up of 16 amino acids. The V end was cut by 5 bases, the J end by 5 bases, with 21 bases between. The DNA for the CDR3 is TGTGCCAGCAGCACTCCCTTTCTCGGGGGCATGGAGACCCAGTACTTC. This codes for CASSTPFLGGMETQYF. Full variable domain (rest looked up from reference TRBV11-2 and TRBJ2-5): EAGVAQSPRYKIIEKRQSVAFWCNPISGHATLYWYQQILGQGPKLLIQFQNNGVVDDSQLPKDRFSAERLKGVDSTLKIQPAKLEDSAVYLCASSTPFLGGMETQYFGPGTRLLVL.

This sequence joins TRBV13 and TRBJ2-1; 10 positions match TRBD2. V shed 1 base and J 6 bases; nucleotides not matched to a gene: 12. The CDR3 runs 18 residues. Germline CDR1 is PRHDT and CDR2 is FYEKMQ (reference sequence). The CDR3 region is CASSLEDKRGGDGNEQFF. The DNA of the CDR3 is TGTGCCAGCAGCTTAGAGGATAAGCGGGGGGGCGATGGCAATGAGCAGTTCTTC.

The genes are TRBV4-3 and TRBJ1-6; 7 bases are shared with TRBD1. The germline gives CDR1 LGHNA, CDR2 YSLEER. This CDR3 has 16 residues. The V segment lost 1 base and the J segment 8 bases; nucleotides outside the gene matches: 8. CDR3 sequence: CASSQAHTGVYSPLHF. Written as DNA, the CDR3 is TGCGCCAGCAGCCAAGCTCATACAGGGGTATATTCACCCCTCCACTTT.

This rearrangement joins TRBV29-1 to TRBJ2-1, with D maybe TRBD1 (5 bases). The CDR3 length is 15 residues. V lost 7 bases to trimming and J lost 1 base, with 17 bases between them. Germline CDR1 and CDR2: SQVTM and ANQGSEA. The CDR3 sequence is CSANKFRGSYNEQFF. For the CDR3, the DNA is TGCAGCGCCAACAAATTTAGGGGTTCCTACAATGAGCAGTTCTTC.

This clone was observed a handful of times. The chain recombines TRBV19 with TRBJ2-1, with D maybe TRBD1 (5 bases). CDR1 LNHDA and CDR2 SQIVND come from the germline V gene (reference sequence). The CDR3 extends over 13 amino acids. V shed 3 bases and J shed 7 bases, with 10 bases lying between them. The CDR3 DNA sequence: TGTGCCAGTAGTATCTCCCAGGGTAATGAGCAGTTCTTC. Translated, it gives CASSISQGNEQFF. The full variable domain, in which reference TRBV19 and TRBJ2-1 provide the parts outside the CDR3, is DGGITQSPKYLFRKEGQNVTLSCEQNLNHDAMYWYRQDPGQGLRLIYYSQIVNDFQKGDIAEGYSVSREKKESFPLTVTSAQKNPTAFYLCASSISQGNEQFFGPGTRLTVL.

The CDR3 DNA reads as TGTGCCAGCAGCCTGGAGGGCGACAATGAGCAGTTCTTC. It encodes CASSLEGDNEQFF. The genes are TRBV9 and TRBJ2-1, with a tentative D call TRBD2 (6 bases). The length of the CDR3 is 13 residues. Per germline, CDR1 SGDLS and CDR2 YYNGEE. The ends were cut back, 4 bases at V and 5 bases at J, with 10 bases in the middle.

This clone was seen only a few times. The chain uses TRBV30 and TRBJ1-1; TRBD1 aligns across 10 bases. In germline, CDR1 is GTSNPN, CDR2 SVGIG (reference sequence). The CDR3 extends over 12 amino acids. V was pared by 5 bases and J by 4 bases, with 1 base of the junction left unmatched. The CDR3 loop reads CAWRDRGTEAFF. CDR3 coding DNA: TGTGCCTGGCGGGACAGGGGCACTGAAGCTTTCTTT.

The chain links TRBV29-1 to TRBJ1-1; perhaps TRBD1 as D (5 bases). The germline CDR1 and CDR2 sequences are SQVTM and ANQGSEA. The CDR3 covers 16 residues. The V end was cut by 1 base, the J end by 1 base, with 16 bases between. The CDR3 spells CSVEGGERVRNTEAFF. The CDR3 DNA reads TGCAGCGTTGAAGGAGGGGAGAGGGTCAGGAACACTGAAGCTTTCTTT.

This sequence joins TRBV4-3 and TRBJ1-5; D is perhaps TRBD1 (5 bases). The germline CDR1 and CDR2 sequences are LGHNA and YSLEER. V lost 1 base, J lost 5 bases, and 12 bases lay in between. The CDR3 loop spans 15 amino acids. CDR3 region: CASSQVYGGDQPQHF. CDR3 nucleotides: TGCGCCAGCAGCCAAGTATACGGAGGGGATCAGCCCCAGCATTTT.

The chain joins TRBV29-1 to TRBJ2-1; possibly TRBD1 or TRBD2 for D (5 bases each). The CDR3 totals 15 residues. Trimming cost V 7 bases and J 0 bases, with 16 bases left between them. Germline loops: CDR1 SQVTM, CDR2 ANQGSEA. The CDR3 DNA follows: TGCAGCGCGAGATTACCAGGGAGCTCCTACAATGAGCAGTTCTTC. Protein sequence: CSARLPGSSYNEQFF.

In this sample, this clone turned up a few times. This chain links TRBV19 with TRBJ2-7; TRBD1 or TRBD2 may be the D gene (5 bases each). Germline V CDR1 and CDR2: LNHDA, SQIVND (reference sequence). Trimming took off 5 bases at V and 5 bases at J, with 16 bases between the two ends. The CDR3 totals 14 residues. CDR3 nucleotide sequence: TGTGCCAGTAGTCCTGGGACCCCCGGGAACGAGCAGTACTTC. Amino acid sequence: CASSPGTPGNEQYF.

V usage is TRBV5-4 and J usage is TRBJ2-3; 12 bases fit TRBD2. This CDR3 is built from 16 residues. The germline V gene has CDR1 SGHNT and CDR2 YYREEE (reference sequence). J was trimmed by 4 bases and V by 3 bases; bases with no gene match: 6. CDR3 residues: CASSSGPSGGADTQYF. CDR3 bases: TGTGCCAGCAGCTCCGGGCCTAGCGGGGGGGCAGATACGCAGTATTTT.

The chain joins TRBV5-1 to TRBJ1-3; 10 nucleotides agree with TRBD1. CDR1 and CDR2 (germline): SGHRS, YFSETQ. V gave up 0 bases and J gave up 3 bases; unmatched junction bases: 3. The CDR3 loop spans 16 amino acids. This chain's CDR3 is CASSLGQGAVGNTIYF. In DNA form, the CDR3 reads TGCGCCAGCAGCTTGGGACAGGGGGCGGTTGGAAACACCATATATTTT. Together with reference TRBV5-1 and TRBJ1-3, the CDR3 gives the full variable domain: KAGVTQTPRYLIKTRGQQVTLSCSPISGHRSVSWYQQTPGQGLQFLFEYFSETQRNKGNFPGRFSGRQFSNSRSEMNVSTLELGDSALYLCASSLGQGAVGNTIYFGEGSWLTVV.

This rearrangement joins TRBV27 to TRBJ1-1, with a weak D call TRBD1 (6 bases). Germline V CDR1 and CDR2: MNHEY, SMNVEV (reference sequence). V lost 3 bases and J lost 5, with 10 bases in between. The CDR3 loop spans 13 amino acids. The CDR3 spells CASSFNTGTEAFF. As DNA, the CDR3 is TGTGCCAGCAGTTTTAATACAGGGACTGAAGCTTTCTTT.

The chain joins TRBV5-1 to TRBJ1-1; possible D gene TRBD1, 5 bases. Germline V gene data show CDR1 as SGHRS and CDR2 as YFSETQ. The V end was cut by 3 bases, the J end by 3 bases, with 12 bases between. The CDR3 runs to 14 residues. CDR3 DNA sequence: TGCGCCAGCAGCTGGAGGGGCCAGCACACTGAAGCTTTCTTT. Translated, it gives CASSWRGQHTEAFF.

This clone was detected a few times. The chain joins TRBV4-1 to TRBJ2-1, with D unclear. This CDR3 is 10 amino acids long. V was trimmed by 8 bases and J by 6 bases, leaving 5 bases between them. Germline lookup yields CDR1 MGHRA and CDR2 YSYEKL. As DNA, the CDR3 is TGCGCCAGCGTTGGCAATGAGCAGTTCTTC. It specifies CASVGNEQFF.

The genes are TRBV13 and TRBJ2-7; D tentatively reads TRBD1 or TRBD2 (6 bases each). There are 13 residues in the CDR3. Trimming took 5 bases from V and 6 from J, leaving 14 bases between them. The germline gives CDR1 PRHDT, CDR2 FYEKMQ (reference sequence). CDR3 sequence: CASSLRGTAEQYF. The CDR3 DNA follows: TGTGCCAGCAGCCTTAGGGGGACTGCCGAGCAGTACTTC.

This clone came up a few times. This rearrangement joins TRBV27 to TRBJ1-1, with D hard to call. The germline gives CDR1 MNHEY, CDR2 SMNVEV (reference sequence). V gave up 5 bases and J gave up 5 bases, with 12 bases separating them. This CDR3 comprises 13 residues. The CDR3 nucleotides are TGTGCCAGCAGTGCGTGGACGGAGACTGAAGCTTTCTTT. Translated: CASSAWTETEAFF.